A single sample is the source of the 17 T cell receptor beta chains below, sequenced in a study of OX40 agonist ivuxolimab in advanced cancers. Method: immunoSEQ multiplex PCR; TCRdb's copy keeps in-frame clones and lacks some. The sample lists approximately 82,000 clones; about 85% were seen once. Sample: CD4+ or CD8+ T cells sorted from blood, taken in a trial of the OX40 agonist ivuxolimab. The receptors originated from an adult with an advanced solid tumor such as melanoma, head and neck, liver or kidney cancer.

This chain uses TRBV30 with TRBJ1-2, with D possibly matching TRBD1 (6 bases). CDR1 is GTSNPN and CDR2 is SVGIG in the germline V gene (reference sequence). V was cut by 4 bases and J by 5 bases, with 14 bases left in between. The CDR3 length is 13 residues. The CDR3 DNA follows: TGTGCCTGGATGGGGGGGGCTGGTTATGGCTACACCTTC. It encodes CAWMGGAGYGYTF.

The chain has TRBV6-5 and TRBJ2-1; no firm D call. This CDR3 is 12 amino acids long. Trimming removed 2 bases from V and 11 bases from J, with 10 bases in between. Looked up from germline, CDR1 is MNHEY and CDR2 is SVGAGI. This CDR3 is CASSYGSGKQFF. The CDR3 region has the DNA TGTGCCAGCAGTTACGGGTCTGGGAAGCAGTTCTTC.

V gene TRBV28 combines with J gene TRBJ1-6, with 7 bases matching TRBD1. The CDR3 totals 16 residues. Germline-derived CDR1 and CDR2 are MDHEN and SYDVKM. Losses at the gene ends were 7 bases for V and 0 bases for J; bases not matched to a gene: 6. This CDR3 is CASIYDRDSYNSPLHF. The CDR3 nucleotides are TGTGCCAGCATTTATGACAGGGACTCCTATAATTCACCCCTCCACTTT.

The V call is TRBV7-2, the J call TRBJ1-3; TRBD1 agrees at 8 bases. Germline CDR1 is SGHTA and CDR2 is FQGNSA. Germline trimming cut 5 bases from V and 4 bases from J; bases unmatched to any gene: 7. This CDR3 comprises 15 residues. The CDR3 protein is CASSPGGTGGNTIYF. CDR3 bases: TGTGCCAGCAGCCCCGGGGGGACAGGAGGAAACACCATATATTTT.

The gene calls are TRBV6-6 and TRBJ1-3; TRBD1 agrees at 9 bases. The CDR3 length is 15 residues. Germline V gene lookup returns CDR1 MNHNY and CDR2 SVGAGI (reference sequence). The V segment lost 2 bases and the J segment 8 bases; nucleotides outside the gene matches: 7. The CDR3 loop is CASSYLQGASYTIYF. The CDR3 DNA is TGTGCCAGCAGTTACCTACAGGGGGCTAGCTACACCATATATTTT.

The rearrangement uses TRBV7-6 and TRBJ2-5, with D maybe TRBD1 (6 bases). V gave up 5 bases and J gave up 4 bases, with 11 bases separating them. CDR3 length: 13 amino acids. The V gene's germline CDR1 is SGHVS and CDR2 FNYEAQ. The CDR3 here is CASSLVQGETQYF. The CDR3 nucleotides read TGTGCCAGCAGCCTAGTACAGGGAGAGACCCAGTACTTC.

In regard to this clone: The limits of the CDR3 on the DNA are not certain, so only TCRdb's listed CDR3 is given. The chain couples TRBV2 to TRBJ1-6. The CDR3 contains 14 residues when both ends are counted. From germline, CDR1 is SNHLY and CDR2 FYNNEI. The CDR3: CASSVSLRDSPLHF.

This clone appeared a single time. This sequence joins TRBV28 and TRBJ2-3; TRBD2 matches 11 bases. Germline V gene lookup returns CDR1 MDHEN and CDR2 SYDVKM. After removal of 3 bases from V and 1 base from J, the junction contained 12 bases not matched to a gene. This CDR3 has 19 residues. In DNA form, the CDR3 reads TGTGCCAGCAGTTTTTTTTCTAGCGGGGGGATACACGGCACAGATACGCAGTATTTT. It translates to CASSFFSSGGIHGTDTQYF.

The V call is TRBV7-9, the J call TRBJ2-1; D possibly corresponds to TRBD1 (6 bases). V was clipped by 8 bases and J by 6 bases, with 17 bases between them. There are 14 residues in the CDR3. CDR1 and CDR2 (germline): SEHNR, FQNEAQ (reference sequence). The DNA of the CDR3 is TGTGCCAGCCCTGGGGGCAGGAGGCGCAATGAGCAGTTCTTC. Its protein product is CASPGGRRRNEQFF.

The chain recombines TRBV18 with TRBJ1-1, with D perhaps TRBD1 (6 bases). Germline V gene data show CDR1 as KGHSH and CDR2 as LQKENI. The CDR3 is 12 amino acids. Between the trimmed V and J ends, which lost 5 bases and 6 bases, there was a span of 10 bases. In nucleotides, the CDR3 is TGTGCCAGCTCAAAAAACAGGGCTGAAGCTTTCTTT. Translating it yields CASSKNRAEAFF.

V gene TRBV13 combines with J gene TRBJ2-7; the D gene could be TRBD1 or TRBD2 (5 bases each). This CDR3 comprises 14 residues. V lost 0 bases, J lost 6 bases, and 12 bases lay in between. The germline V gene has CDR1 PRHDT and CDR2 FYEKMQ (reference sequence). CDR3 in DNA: TGTGCCAGCAGCTTAGGGGGGGAGAGCGGCGAGCAGTACTTC. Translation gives CASSLGGESGEQYF. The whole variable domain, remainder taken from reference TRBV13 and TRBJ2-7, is AAGVIQSPRHLIKEKRETATLKCYPIPRHDTVYWYQQGPGQDPQFLISFYEKMQSDKGSIPDRFSAQQFSDYHSELNMSSLELGDSALYFCASSLGGESGEQYFGPGTRLTVT.

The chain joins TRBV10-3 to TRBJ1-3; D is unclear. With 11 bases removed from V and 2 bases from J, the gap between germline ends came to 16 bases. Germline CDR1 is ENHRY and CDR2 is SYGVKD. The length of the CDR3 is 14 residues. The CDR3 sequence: CAASSVSPGNTIYF. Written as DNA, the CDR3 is TGTGCCGCCTCATCGGTTTCTCCTGGAAACACCATATATTTT.

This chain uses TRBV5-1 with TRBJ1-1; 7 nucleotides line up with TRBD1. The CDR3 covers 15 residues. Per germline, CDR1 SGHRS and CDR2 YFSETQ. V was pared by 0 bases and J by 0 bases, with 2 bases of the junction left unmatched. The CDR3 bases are TGCGCCAGCAGCTTGGGGACAGGCTTGAACACTGAAGCTTTCTTT. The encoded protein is CASSLGTGLNTEAFF.

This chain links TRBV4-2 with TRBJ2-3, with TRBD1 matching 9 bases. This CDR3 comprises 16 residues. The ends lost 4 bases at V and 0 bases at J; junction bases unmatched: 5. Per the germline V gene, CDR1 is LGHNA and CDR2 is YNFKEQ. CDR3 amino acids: CASSLGQGGSTDTQYF. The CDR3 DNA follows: TGTGCCAGCAGCCTGGGACAGGGCGGGAGCACAGATACGCAGTATTTT.

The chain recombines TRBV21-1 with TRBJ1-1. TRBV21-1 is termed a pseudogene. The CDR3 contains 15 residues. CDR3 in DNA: TGTGCCAGCAGCAGAGGGATAGTTCGGGACACTGAAGCTTTCTTT. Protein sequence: CASSRGIVRDTEAFF.

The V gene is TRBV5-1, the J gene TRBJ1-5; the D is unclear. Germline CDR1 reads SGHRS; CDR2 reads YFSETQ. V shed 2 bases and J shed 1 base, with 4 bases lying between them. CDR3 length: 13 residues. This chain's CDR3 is CASSFESNQPQHF. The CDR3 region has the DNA TGCGCCAGCAGCTTTGAAAGCAATCAGCCCCAGCATTTT.

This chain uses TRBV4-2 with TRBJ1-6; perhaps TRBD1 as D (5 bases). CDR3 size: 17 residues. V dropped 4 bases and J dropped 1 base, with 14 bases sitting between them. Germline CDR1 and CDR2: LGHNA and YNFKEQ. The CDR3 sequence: CASSLRAGRSYNSPLHF. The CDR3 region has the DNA TGTGCCAGCAGCCTAAGAGCGGGGCGATCCTATAATTCACCCCTCCACTTT.